Following are 17 T cell receptor beta chains from one sample sequenced in a study of blood T cell repertoires in COVID-19. Method: immunoSEQ multiplex PCR; TCRdb's copy keeps in-frame clones and lacks some. The sample includes some 75,000 clones, around 90% of them seen just once. Sequencing was performed on peripheral blood. The receptors come from a human donor in a cohort sampled during active COVID-19.

The chain has TRBV7-9 and TRBJ2-7; perhaps TRBD2 as D (5 bases). Trimming stripped 5 bases from V and 0 bases from J, with 14 bases between. The CDR3 spans 15 residues. CDR1 and CDR2 (germline): SEHNR, FQNEAQ (reference sequence). As DNA, the CDR3 is TGTGCCAGCAGCGGCGACAAGGAGGTCTCCTACGAGCAGTACTTC. Translated, it gives CASSGDKEVSYEQYF.

This clone occurred once. The chain has TRBV9 and TRBJ2-2; weak D call: TRBD2 (6 bases). V lost 0 bases, J lost 4 bases, and 16 bases lay in between. CDR1 is SGDLS and CDR2 is YYNGEE in the germline V gene. The CDR3 has 17 amino acids. CDR3 in amino acids: CASSVGLTSLSTGELFF. CDR3 nucleotides: TGTGCCAGCAGCGTAGGGTTAACTAGCTTAAGCACCGGGGAGCTGTTTTTT.

The chain recombines TRBV27 with TRBJ2-5; the match to TRBD2 covers 10 bases. The CDR3 is 16 amino acids. V shed 5 bases, J shed 2 bases, and the junction held 8 bases outside the gene matches. Looked up from germline, CDR1 is MNHEY and CDR2 is SMNVEV (reference sequence). The CDR3 DNA sequence: TGTGCCAGCAGTCTAGCGGGGGCCCGAATTCAAGAGACCCAGTACTTC. It encodes CASSLAGARIQETQYF.

The rearrangement links TRBV11-2 to TRBJ2-2; 9 nucleotides line up with TRBD2. Germline CDR1 SGHAT, CDR2 FQNNGV. CDR3 size: 17 residues. Germline trimming cut 10 bases from V and 3 bases from J; bases unmatched to any gene: 15. CDR3 nucleotide sequence: TGTGCCACACCCCGGTGGGCTAGCGGGGTACACACCGGGGAGCTGTTTTTT. Residues: CATPRWASGVHTGELFF.

The V gene is TRBV2, the J gene TRBJ1-2; TRBD1 matches 7 bases. The CDR3 is made up of 13 amino acids. Germline CDR1 reads SNHLY; CDR2 reads FYNNEI. The V segment lost 7 bases and the J segment 8 bases; nucleotides outside the gene matches: 10. The CDR3: CASTADRVGGYTF. The CDR3 nucleotides read TGTGCCAGCACTGCCGACAGGGTTGGCGGCTACACCTTC.

J is TRBJ1-1 and V is TRBV24-1; a weak D match, TRBD1 (6 bases). CDR3 length: 12 residues. CDR1 is KGHDR and CDR2 is SFDVKD in the germline V gene. The germline V and J ends were trimmed by 1 base and 11 bases, with 10 bases remaining between them. The CDR3 DNA reads as TGTGCCACCAGTGATTTTCGGGGGGCGGCTTTCTTT. Its translation is CATSDFRGAAFF.

The rearrangement joins TRBV19 to TRBJ1-1, with D maybe TRBD1 (5 bases). Germline V gene data show CDR1 as LNHDA and CDR2 as SQIVND (reference sequence). V lost 7 bases to trimming and J lost 3 bases, with 15 bases between them. The CDR3 sequence is 14 residues long. CDR3 coding DNA: TGTGCCAGTACGGGGGGTATAGAGGACACTGAAGCTTTCTTT. Its translation is CASTGGIEDTEAFF.

The chain employs TRBV19 and TRBJ2-3, with 10 bases aligning to TRBD2. Trimming removed 7 bases from V and 2 bases from J; junction bases left unmatched: 9. Germline CDR1 and CDR2: LNHDA and SQIVND (reference sequence). The CDR3 loop spans 16 amino acids. In nucleotides, the CDR3 is TGTGCCAGTAAACTCCTAGCGGGGGCATCCACAGATACGCAGTATTTT. Its protein product is CASKLLAGASTDTQYF.

Turning to this clone: Distinct nucleotide sequences in the sample also encode this CDR3. This chain joins TRBV5-1 and TRBJ2-5, with 8 bases identical to TRBD1. The length of the CDR3 is 14 residues. In germline, CDR1 is SGHRS, CDR2 YFSETQ. The trim removed 1 base at V and 2 bases at J, leaving 1 base unmatched. DNA of the CDR3: TGCGCCAGCAGCTTGACAGGGGGACAAGAGACCCAGTACTTC. Translating gives CASSLTGGQETQYF.

This clone was observed a handful of times. This rearrangement joins TRBV7-9 to TRBJ1-6; tentatively, D is TRBD1 (5 bases). The CDR3 runs 15 residues. Germline V gene lookup returns CDR1 SEHNR and CDR2 FQNEAQ (reference sequence). V was trimmed by 2 bases and J by 10 bases, leaving 15 bases between them. Here the CDR3 DNA reads TGTGCCAGCAGCTTAAGGTCAGGGCCGCAATCACCCCTCCACTTT. This encodes CASSLRSGPQSPLHF.

This chain uses TRBV18 with TRBJ1-1; a possible D gene is TRBD1 (6 bases). Trimming left V 3 bases short and J 5 bases short, with 7 bases between. The germline gives CDR1 KGHSH, CDR2 LQKENI. The CDR3 spans 12 residues. The CDR3 nucleotides read TGTGCCAGCTCACCTACAGGGACTGAAGCTTTCTTT. It encodes CASSPTGTEAFF.

The chain has TRBV5-1 and TRBJ1-1; D is possibly TRBD1 (6 bases). CDR1 and CDR2 from the germline V gene are SGHRS and YFSETQ. V lost 2 bases to trimming and J lost 0 bases, with 8 bases between them. The CDR3 has 14 residues. The CDR3 reads CASSFGTLNTEAFF. The CDR3 DNA sequence: TGCGCCAGCAGCTTCGGGACACTGAACACTGAAGCTTTCTTT.

This clone was found once. The rearrangement joins TRBV3-1 (or the pseudogene TRBV3-2) to TRBJ2-2; the match to TRBD2 covers 13 bases. With V trimmed by 5 bases and J by 3 bases, 3 bases remained unmatched. Germline loops: CDR1 LGHDT, CDR2 YNNKEL (reference sequence). The CDR3 is 16 amino acids. The CDR3 DNA reads TGTGCCAGCAGCACTAGCGGGGGGGCCTACACCGGGGAGCTGTTTTTT. It yields the protein CASSTSGGAYTGELFF.

The V and J genes are TRBV3-1 (or the pseudogene TRBV3-2) and TRBJ2-7; 8 positions agree with TRBD2. Germline CDR1 is LGHDT and CDR2 is YNNKEL (reference sequence). The CDR3 extends over 13 amino acids. The V and J ends lost 3 bases and 8 bases, in that order; junction bases with no gene match: 6. CDR3 region: CASSHDGGDQQYF. The CDR3 nucleotides are TGTGCCAGCAGCCACGACGGGGGGGACCAGCAGTACTTC.

The chain couples TRBV27 to TRBJ2-3; 9 nucleotides match TRBD1. This CDR3 comprises 15 residues. Germline V gives CDR1 MNHEY, CDR2 SMNVEV (reference sequence). Germline trimming cut 7 bases from V and 1 base from J; bases unmatched to any gene: 6. The CDR3 loop reads CASTPTGGGTDTQYF. The CDR3 nucleotides are TGTGCCAGCACCCCGACAGGGGGGGGCACAGATACGCAGTATTTT.

About this clone itself: The junction departs from the called germline gene at one end, perhaps through a read error. V is TRBV6-5 and J is TRBJ2-7, with D tentatively TRBD1 (6 bases). The CDR3 is made up of 12 amino acids. Germline values: CDR1 MNHEY, CDR2 SVGAGI. The DNA of the CDR3 is TGTGCCAGCAGTTACTCCGGGACACCTCTTAACTTC. It specifies CASSYSGTPLNF.

This chain uses TRBV28 with TRBJ2-5; 11 nucleotides align to TRBD2. Looked up from germline, CDR1 is MDHEN and CDR2 is SYDVKM. V was clipped by 10 bases and J by 5 bases; unmatched bases: 15. The CDR3 contains 16 residues. In DNA form, the CDR3 reads TGTGCCACCAGGGGAGTCCTAGCGGGGGGTAGGGAGACCCAGTACTTC. Protein product: CATRGVLAGGRETQYF.